One sample yielded the 3 T cell receptor beta chains listed below, sequenced in a study of cytomegalovirus exposure and HLA in healthy donors. PCR primers comprised 60 Vbeta and 13 Jbeta primers. Sequencing used immunoSEQ multiplex PCR; TCRdb keeps in-frame clones, though not all of them. The top ten hold around 27% of the sample, which has about 63,000 clones, about 72% seen once. The specimen sequenced was PBMCs. These receptors were taken from a man between 45 and 60 years old in good health and CMV-seropositive.

This clone was seen a handful of times. V usage is TRBV5-1 and J usage is TRBJ1-1; perhaps TRBD1 as D (6 bases). Trimming left V 0 bases short and J 2 bases short, with 8 bases between. Germline assignment: CDR1 SGHRS and CDR2 YFSETQ. The CDR3 runs to 14 residues. CDR3 amino acids: CASSLGDINTEAFF. DNA for the CDR3: TGCGCCAGCAGCTTGGGGGACATTAACACTGAAGCTTTCTTT.

The chain employs TRBV7-6 and TRBJ1-1, with 7 bases matching TRBD1. Germline trimming cut 5 bases from V and 8 bases from J; bases unmatched to any gene: 5. Germline CDR1 is SGHVS and CDR2 is FNYEAQ. The CDR3 is made up of 12 amino acids. The CDR3 region is CASSKGQEEAFF. DNA for the CDR3: TGTGCCAGCAGCAAAGGACAGGAGGAAGCTTTCTTT. Variable domain in full (rest from reference TRBV7-6 and TRBJ1-1): GAGVSQSPRYKVTKRGQDVALRCDPISGHVSLYWYRQALGQGPEFLTYFNYEAQQDKSGLPNDRFSAERPEGSISTLTIQRTEQRDSAMYRCASSKGQEEAFFGQGTRLTVV.

The gene calls are TRBV2 and TRBJ2-7; D remains unclear. This CDR3 spans 14 amino acids. V gave up 2 bases and J gave up 2 bases, with 10 bases separating them. CDR1 and CDR2 (germline): SNHLY, FYNNEI. In DNA, the CDR3 is TGTGCCAGCAGTGAATTGGCGGTACCCTACGAGCAGTACTTC. As protein: CASSELAVPYEQYF.